What follows are 2 T cell receptor beta chains derived from one specimen sequenced in a study of shared clonotypes between healthy human individuals. TCRdb's copy holds only in-frame clones and misses some; the assay was immunoSEQ multiplex PCR. The repertoire includes about 2.5 million clones, 85% to 95% of them detected once, and about 0.41% sits in the top ten. Input material: naive CD4+ T cells from PBMCs. The subset is: CD45RA+ positively selected. The receptors here all came from a man between 18 and 35 years old in good health. Some clones in this sample may be carry-over from other donors' samples.

The chain joins TRBV28 to TRBJ2-3, with 9 bases aligning to TRBD1. Germline CDR1 and CDR2: MDHEN and SYDVKM. This CDR3 is 18 amino acids long. Trimming cost V 4 bases and J 4 bases; bases outside gene matches: 15. The CDR3 is CASSWGLSPGQGPDTQYF. As DNA, the CDR3 is TGTGCCAGCAGTTGGGGCCTATCTCCGGGACAGGGACCAGATACGCAGTATTTT.

J is TRBJ1-3 and V is TRBV5-1, with D hard to call. Trimming cost V 0 bases and J 0 bases, with 10 bases left between them. This CDR3 contains 16 residues. CDR1 SGHRS and CDR2 YFSETQ come from the germline V gene. CDR3 in DNA: TGCGCCAGCAGCTTGGGTCCGCAGAGCTCTGGAAACACCATATATTTT. Translated, it gives CASSLGPQSSGNTIYF.